The source of this T cell receptor beta chain is a study of patients and donors after allogeneic stem cell transplantation. TCRdb itself ran the RT-PCR reads through MiXCR, one entry per CDR3 protein. The sample carries approximately 200,000 distinct CDR3 sequences, 41% recorded once. This CDR3 region has 17 residues. Germline CDR1 LNHNV, CDR2 YYDKDF (reference sequence). V was trimmed by 0 bases and J by 2 bases, leaving 16 bases between them. This sequence was found in a human donor who was either an allogeneic HSCT recipient or a stem cell or donor lymphocyte infusion donor (not recorded which). It is not recorded whose cells these are; they may come from a transplant donor. V gene TRBV15 combines with J gene TRBJ2-5; D possibly matches TRBD1 or TRBD2 (5 bases each). Sequencing was done on a sample of blood, either unsorted or a sorted T cell fraction (not recorded which). The CDR3 DNA reads as TGTGCCACCAGCAGAGATGGGTCTCCGGGGCGGCAAGAGACCCAGTACTTC. Translated: CATSRDGSPGRQETQYF.